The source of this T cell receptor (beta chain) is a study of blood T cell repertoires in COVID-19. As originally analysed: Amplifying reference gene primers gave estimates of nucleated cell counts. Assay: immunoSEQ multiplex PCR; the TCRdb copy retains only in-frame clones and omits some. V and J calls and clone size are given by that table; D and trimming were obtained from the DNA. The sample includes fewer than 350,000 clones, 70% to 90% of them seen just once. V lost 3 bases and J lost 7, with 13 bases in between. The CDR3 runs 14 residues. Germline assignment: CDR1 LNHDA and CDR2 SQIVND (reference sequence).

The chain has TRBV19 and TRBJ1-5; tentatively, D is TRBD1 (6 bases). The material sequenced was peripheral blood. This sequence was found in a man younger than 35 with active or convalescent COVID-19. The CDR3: CASSMYRVGQPQHF. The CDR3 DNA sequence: TGTGCCAGTAGTATGTACAGGGTAGGGCAGCCCCAGCATTTT.